These T cell receptor beta chains were read from a single sample in a study of blood T cell repertoires in COVID-19. Libraries were prepared by immunoSEQ multiplex PCR; TCRdb keeps only in-frame clonotypes and omits some of them. This table holds about 120,000 clones, around 91% found once. The sequencing input was peripheral blood. Receptors originate from an older man with active or convalescent COVID-19. CDR3s include the opening cysteine and the closing phenylalanine or tryptophan. The D gene is left open where the match is weak. The listing skips clone size in some rows; elsewhere it reads once, few, many or a size class.

J	size	V	D	DNA	CDR3
TRBJ1-5	NA	TRBV28	NA	TGTGCCAGCAGCCTAGGGGTTTACAATCAGCCCCAGCATTTT	CASSLGVYNQPQHF
TRBJ2-4	NA	TRBV10-3	NA	TGTGCCATCAGTGAACAGGGGGGGGACATTCAGTACTTC	CAISEQGGDIQYF
TRBJ1-2	NA	TRBV3-1/TRBV3-2	NA	TGTGCCAGCAGCCCCGAGGGAGGAAACTATGGCTACACCTTC	CASSPEGGNYGYTF
TRBJ1-3	NA	TRBV7-8	TRBD1	TGTGCCAGCAGCTCCCGGACAGGGGGAAACACCATATATTTT	CASSSRTGGNTIYF
TRBJ1-6	NA	TRBV27	TRBD1	TGTGCCAGCAGTTGGGACAGCTATAATTCACCCCTCCACTTT	CASSWDSYNSPLHF
TRBJ2-5	NA	TRBV29-1	NA	TGCAGCGTTGAAAGGAACAGGGGACTAGGGGAGACCCAGTACTTC	CSVERNRGLGETQYF
TRBJ2-3	NA	TRBV15	TRBD2	TGTGCCACCAGCAACCCAAAAGCGGGGTCGCAGGATACGCAGTATTTT	CATSNPKAGSQDTQYF
TRBJ1-1	NA	TRBV19	NA	TGTGCCAGTAACTCCCTCGGGTTCCCGAACACTGAAGCTTTCTTT	CASNSLGFPNTEAFF
TRBJ2-1	few	TRBV18	NA	TGTGCCAGCTCACCCATGGGACTTGCATCGGGCTCCTACAATGAGCAGTTCTTC	CASSPMGLASGSYNEQFF
TRBJ1-2	once	TRBV27	TRBD1	TGTGCCAGCACCAAGAGACAGGGGGGAACCTATGGCTACACCTTC	CASTKRQGGTYGYTF
TRBJ1-4	NA	TRBV10-3	NA	TGTGCCATCAGTGCCGGTTACCGAGGGGGGGCTAATGAAAAACTGTTTTTT	CAISAGYRGGANEKLFF
TRBJ1-2	NA	TRBV28	TRBD1	TGTGCCAGCAGTTCGCTCCCTACCACAGGGGTTAGGGGCTACACCTTC	CASSSLPTTGVRGYTF
TRBJ1-2	NA	TRBV3-1/TRBV3-2	NA	TGTGCCAGCAGACAAAGCTCCAGGGCGTCCGGCTACACCTTC	CASRQSSRASGYTF
TRBJ1-4	NA	TRBV27	TRBD1	TGTGCCAGCAGTCTCACAGGGGGGGCAACTAATGAAAAACTGTTTTTT	CASSLTGGATNEKLFF
TRBJ1-3	NA	TRBV29-1	NA	TGCAGCGTTGAGTCCGGGTCTGGAAACACCATATATTTT	CSVESGSGNTIYF
TRBJ2-2	NA	TRBV29-1	TRBD2	TGCAGCGTTGAAGATGGAAGGACTAGCGGCGGCACCGGGGAGCTGTTTTTT	CSVEDGRTSGGTGELFF
TRBJ1-3	NA	TRBV7-2	TRBD1	TGTGCCAGCAGCTCCGACAGGGGGCAAAACACCATATATTTT	CASSSDRGQNTIYF
TRBJ1-4	once	TRBV27	NA	TGTGCCAGCAGTAAGTTACAGAATGAAAAACTGTTTTTT	CASSKLQNEKLFF
TRBJ1-3	NA	TRBV14	NA	TGTGCCAGCAGCGCCCTGACAGGATCAAGGGCCTCTGGAAACACCATATATTTT	CASSALTGSRASGNTIYF
TRBJ2-1	once	TRBV4-1	TRBD2	TGCGCCAGCAGCTACGGGACTAGCGGGTTTGATGAGCAGTTCTTC	CASSYGTSGFDEQFF
TRBJ1-5	few	TRBV19	TRBD1	TGTGCCAGTAGTGGCAGGGGGGTCAATCAGCCCCAGCATTTT	CASSGRGVNQPQHF
TRBJ2-1	NA	TRBV30	NA	TGTGCCTGTCGCGAGCCGTCCTCCTACAATGAGCAGTTCTTC	CACREPSSYNEQFF
TRBJ2-1	NA	TRBV5-1	NA	TGCGCCAGCAGCTCTTCCAGCTCCTACAATGAGCAGTTCTTC	CASSSSSSYNEQFF
TRBJ1-2	NA	TRBV29-1	TRBD1	TGCAGCGTGTTACCGGGACAGGGGGACTATGGCTACACCTTC	CSVLPGQGDYGYTF
TRBJ1-6	once	TRBV28	NA	TGTGCCAGCACCCTGCCCCTGAGCGGTTATAATTCACCCCTCCACTTT	CASTLPLSGYNSPLHF
TRBJ1-2	NA	TRBV5-1	TRBD1	TGCGCCAGCAGCTTCCTACAGGGGGCGGGATATGGCTACACCTTC	CASSFLQGAGYGYTF
TRBJ2-7	NA	TRBV11-2	TRBD2	TGTGCCAGCAGCTTAGGGGCGGGAGGTACCTACGAGCAGTACTTC	CASSLGAGGTYEQYF
TRBJ1-5	NA	TRBV19	NA	TGTGCCAGTAGCCCGGTCAGGGGAATATTGGGCAATCAGCCCCAGCATTTT	CASSPVRGILGNQPQHF
TRBJ2-3	NA	TRBV5-1	NA	TGCGCCAGCAGCTACGCGGCAAGCACAGATACGCAGTATTTT	CASSYAASTDTQYF
TRBJ1-1	NA	TRBV24-1	NA	TGTGCCACCAGTGAGGGGAGAAACACTGAAGCTTTCTTT	CATSEGRNTEAFF
TRBJ2-5	NA	TRBV28	TRBD2	TGTGCCAGCAGCTTAGCGGGGAGGGAAGAGACCCAGTACTTC	CASSLAGREETQYF
TRBJ1-1	NA	TRBV2	NA	TGTGCCAGCAATGAGAACAAGAACACTGAAGCTTTCTTT	CASNENKNTEAFF
TRBJ1-4	NA	TRBV19	TRBD1	TGTGCCAGTAGCGACAGGGGAGCTAATGAAAAACTGTTTTTT	CASSDRGANEKLFF
TRBJ2-7	NA	TRBV6-6	NA	TGTGCCAGCAGCTCCCCTTCTTTCCCCTACGAGCAGTACTTC	CASSSPSFPYEQYF
TRBJ1-6	NA	TRBV19	NA	TGTGCCAGTACGGGGTATGGTTCACCCCTCCACTTT	CASTGYGSPLHF
TRBJ1-3	NA	TRBV6-5	TRBD1	TGTGCCAGCTACAAGGGACAGAGCCCCGGGGCCATATATTTT	CASYKGQSPGAIYF
TRBJ2-3	NA	TRBV29-1	TRBD1	TGCAGCGTTCCTGGCAGGGGGAATACGCAGTATTTT	CSVPGRGNTQYF
TRBJ1-2	NA	TRBV12-3/TRBV12-4	NA	TGTGCCAGCAGTACATCTAACTATGGCTACACCTTC	CASSTSNYGYTF
TRBJ2-7	NA	TRBV24-1	TRBD2	TGTGCCACCAGTCTTGGGACTAGAGACGAGCAGTACTTC	CATSLGTRDEQYF
TRBJ2-7	NA	TRBV6-6	NA	TGTGCCAGCAGTTACGAGGGCGGTCGTTTTTACGAGCAGTACTTC	CASSYEGGRFYEQYF
TRBJ2-3	NA	TRBV2	TRBD2	TGTGCCAGCAGTGATCTAGCGGGAGGGCGAGATACGCAGTATTTT	CASSDLAGGRDTQYF
TRBJ2-2	NA	TRBV14	NA	TGTGCCAGCAGCCAAGTCAGGGGCGCGATCACCGGGGAGCTGTTTTTT	CASSQVRGAITGELFF
TRBJ2-7	NA	TRBV27	TRBD2	TGTGCCAGCAAGAGGACTAGCGGGGGCCCCTACGAGCAGTACTTC	CASKRTSGGPYEQYF
TRBJ1-3	NA	TRBV27	NA	TGTGCCAGCAGTTTATCATCGGCGGCCGGAAACACCATATATTTT	CASSLSSAAGNTIYF
TRBJ2-5	NA	TRBV4-2	TRBD1	TGTGCCAGCAGCCAAACACAGGGGTTTTCGGCGGAGACCCAGTACTTC	CASSQTQGFSAETQYF
TRBJ1-1	NA	TRBV21-1	NA	TGTGCCAGCAGCATGGGGCCCCGGCCGAACACTGAAGCTTTCTTT	CASSMGPRPNTEAFF
TRBJ2-5	NA	TRBV18	TRBD1	TGTGCCAGCTCACCCCAGACAGGGGGCGGAGAGACCCAGTACTTC	CASSPQTGGGETQYF
TRBJ1-2	NA	TRBV6-5	NA	TGTGCCAGCAGTTACTCGATCGGGGTAGATAGATATGGCTACACCTTC	CASSYSIGVDRYGYTF
TRBJ1-2	NA	TRBV4-1	TRBD1	TGCGCCAGCAGCCAAGGTCCACGACAGGGGGATGTGTATGGCTACACCTTC	CASSQGPRQGDVYGYTF
TRBJ2-3	NA	TRBV18	TRBD2	TGTGCCAGCTCACCTTATGGGACTAGCGGGAGGGCTGGCACAGATACGCAGTATTTT	CASSPYGTSGRAGTDTQYF
TRBJ1-1	NA	TRBV7-2	TRBD1	TGTGCCAGCAGGTCGCAACAGGGGAAACGACTAGCTTTCTTT	CASRSQQGKRLAFF
TRBJ2-2	NA	TRBV12-5	TRBD2	TGTGCTAGTGGCCCCCCTCCGGGGGGGGTGGACACCGGGGAGCTGTTTTTT	CASGPPPGGVDTGELFF
TRBJ2-1	NA	TRBV4-1	TRBD2	TGCGCCAGCAGCCAAGATGCGGGAGCCTTCAATGAGCAGTTCTTC	CASSQDAGAFNEQFF
TRBJ2-1	NA	TRBV10-3	TRBD2	TGTGCCATCAGTGGTGAGACGGGACTAGCGGGACGGAATGAGCAGTTCTTC	CAISGETGLAGRNEQFF
TRBJ1-2	few	TRBV24-1	NA	TGTGCCACCAGTGATGCCCAGGAGGCGACCGGCTACACCTTC	CATSDAQEATGYTF
TRBJ2-3	few	TRBV11-3	TRBD2	TGTGCCAGCAGCTTTAGCGGGGCAAGCACAGATACGCAGTATTTT	CASSFSGASTDTQYF